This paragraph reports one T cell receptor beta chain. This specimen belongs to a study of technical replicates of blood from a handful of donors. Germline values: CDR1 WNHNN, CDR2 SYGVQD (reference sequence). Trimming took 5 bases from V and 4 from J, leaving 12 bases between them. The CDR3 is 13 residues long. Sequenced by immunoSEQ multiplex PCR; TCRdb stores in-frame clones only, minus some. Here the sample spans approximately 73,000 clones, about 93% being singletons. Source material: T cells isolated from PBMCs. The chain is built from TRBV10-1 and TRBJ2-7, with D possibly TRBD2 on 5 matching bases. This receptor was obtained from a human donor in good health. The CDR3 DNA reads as TGCGCCAGCAGTACGGGGATCTCATACGAGCAGTACTTC. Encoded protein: CASSTGISYEQYF.